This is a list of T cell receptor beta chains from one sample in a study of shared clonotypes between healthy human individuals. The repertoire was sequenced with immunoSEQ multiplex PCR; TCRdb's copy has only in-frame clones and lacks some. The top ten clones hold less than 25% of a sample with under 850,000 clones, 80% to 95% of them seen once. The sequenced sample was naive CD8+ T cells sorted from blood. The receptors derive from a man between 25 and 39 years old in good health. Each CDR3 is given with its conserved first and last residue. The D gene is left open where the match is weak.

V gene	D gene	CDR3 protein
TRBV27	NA	CASSSGAFGNQPQHF
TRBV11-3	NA	CASSPRDLSYNEQFF
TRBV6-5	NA	CASSYMGYSPLHF
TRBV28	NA	CASTPSTGRTDTQYF
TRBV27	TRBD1	CASSLLSGGYPYEQYF
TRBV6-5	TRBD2	CASSVRGGPNNEQFF
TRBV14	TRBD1	CASSQDQGDYGYTF
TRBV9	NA	CASSVGGEQGGEKLFF
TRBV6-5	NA	CASSRGGSETQYF
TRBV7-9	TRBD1	CASSLARDDRGYEQYF
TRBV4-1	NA	CASSQEFAVVHSNTGELFF
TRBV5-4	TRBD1	CASSGTESYEQYF
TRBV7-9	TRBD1	CASSHQDRANEQFF
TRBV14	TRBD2	CASSRLAGAPSSYEQYF
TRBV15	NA	CATSRGAGLFSGNTIYF
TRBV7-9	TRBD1	CASSIPGGNEQYF
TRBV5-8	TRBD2	CASSPEGAGANEQFF
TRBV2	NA	CASSALGPDGYGYTF
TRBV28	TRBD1	CASSPPGGSSGNTIYF
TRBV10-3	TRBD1	CAISGLDRERVFQNYGYTF
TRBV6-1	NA	CASSEKRTYEQYF
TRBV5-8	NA	CASSFNRVGYEQYF
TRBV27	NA	CASSSHRFDQPQHF
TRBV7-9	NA	CASSPATGSRGYTF
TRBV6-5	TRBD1	CASSYGLGDRAYEQYF
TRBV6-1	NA	CASIPDMSYYNEQFF
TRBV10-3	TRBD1	CAISERTGDTQYF
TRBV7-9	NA	CASSPGLLNEQFF
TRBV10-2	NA	CASSDQAVNEQFF
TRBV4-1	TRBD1	CASSQVDRGQETQYF
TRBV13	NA	CASSLRGPHQPQHF
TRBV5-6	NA	CASRRRGDYGYTF
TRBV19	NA	CASTPGARSTDTQYF
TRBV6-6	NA	CASSYEGSAYEQYF
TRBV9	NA	CASNSRDGYTF
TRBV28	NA	CASSSGMNQPQHF
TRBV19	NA	CASSISGGNQPQHF
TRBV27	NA	CASSDRQAMNTEAFF
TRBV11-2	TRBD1	CASSLGDWTGAKTQYF
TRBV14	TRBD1	CASSQVDLTGSETQYF
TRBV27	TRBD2	CASLGTSGRGAYEQYF